Following are 11 T cell receptor beta chains from one sample sequenced in a study of CD8 T cells in Susac syndrome. It was with random hexamers that roughly 0.45 to 1 ug RNA was reverse transcribed. Each CDR3 protein is one row after TCRdb ran MiXCR on the immunoSEQ multiplex PCR reads. The sample lists more than 150,000 distinct CDR3 sequences, 92% occurring once. Sequencing input: CD4+ T cells from PBMCs. These receptors originate from a human donor in good health.

V is TRBV30 and J is TRBJ2-7; D gene unclear. Germline V gene sequence: CDR1 GTSNPN, CDR2 SVGIG (reference sequence). This CDR3 comprises 13 residues. Between the trimmed V and J ends, which lost 0 bases and 5 bases, there was a span of 11 bases. The CDR3 region is CAWSVKGLDEQYF. For the CDR3, the DNA is TGTGCCTGGAGTGTTAAAGGCTTGGACGAGCAGTACTTC. Drawing the rest from reference TRBV30 and TRBJ2-7, the complete variable domain is SQTIHQWPATLVQPVGSPLSLECTVEGTSNPNLYWYRQAAGRGLQLLFYSVGIGQISSEVPQNLSASRPQDRQFILSSKKLLLSDSGFYLCAWSVKGLDEQYFGPGTRLTVT.

With respect to this clonotype: A junction end diverges from the germline sequence, so it may reflect a read error. The rearrangement uses TRBV20-1 and TRBJ2-5, with 10 bases identical to TRBD1. The CDR3 is 16 amino acids. CDR1 DFQATT and CDR2 SNEGSKA come from the germline V gene (reference sequence). CDR3 loop: CSARDRGREYRETQYF. CDR3 sequence (DNA): TGCAGTGCAAGAGACAGGGGGCGCGAGTATAGAGAGACCCAGTACTTC.

Regarding this clonotype: The limits of the CDR3 on the DNA are not certain, so only TCRdb's listed CDR3 is given. The rearrangement links TRBV7-2 to TRBJ2-4; the table calls TRBD1, which could not be checked here. Germline CDR1 reads SGHTA; CDR2 reads FQGNSA. The CDR3 length equals 11 residues, ends included. Here the CDR3 reads CASSLVGTGSF.

The chain joins TRBV5-1 to TRBJ2-1; D not resolved. The CDR3 length is 14 residues. The ends were cut back, 2 bases at V and 5 bases at J, with 11 bases in the middle. The germline CDR1 and CDR2 sequences are SGHRS and YFSETQ. This chain's CDR3 is CASSLSPLDNEQFF. CDR3 nucleotides: TGCGCCAGCAGCTTAAGCCCGCTCGACAATGAGCAGTTCTTC.

V gene TRBV2 combines with J gene TRBJ2-2; TRBD2 agrees at 9 bases. Germline trimming cut 7 bases from V and 7 bases from J; bases unmatched to any gene: 7. This CDR3 is built from 14 residues. Looked up from germline, CDR1 is SNHLY and CDR2 is FYNNEI. The CDR3 spells CASTKGLAVGELFF. The CDR3 DNA sequence: TGTGCCAGCACCAAGGGACTAGCCGTCGGGGAGCTGTTTTTT.

This rearrangement joins TRBV6-5 to TRBJ2-7; D might be TRBD2 (5 bases). The germline V and J ends were trimmed by 2 bases and 4 bases, with 12 bases remaining between them. The length of the CDR3 is 14 residues. From germline, CDR1 is MNHEY and CDR2 SVGAGI. The CDR3 bases are TGTGCCAGCAGTTACGGGTGGGAGAGGTACGAGCAGTACTTC. Its protein is CASSYGWERYEQYF.

The chain uses TRBV29-1 and TRBJ2-7, with D possibly TRBD1 on 5 matching bases. There are 13 residues in the CDR3. The germline V gene encodes CDR1 SQVTM and CDR2 ANQGSEA. V gave up 1 base and J gave up 0 bases, with 7 bases separating them. This CDR3 reads CSVEGQFSYEQYF. CDR3 coding DNA: TGCAGCGTTGAAGGACAGTTCTCCTACGAGCAGTACTTC.

V usage is TRBV5-6 and J usage is TRBJ2-5; 7 nucleotides line up with TRBD2. After removal of 1 base from V and 1 base from J, the junction contained 4 bases not matched to a gene. Germline V gives CDR1 SGHDT, CDR2 YYEEEE. This CDR3 is 15 amino acids long. In DNA form, the CDR3 reads TGTGCCAGCAGCTTGCTAGCGGTCCGCCAAGAGACCCAGTACTTC. Protein: CASSLLAVRQETQYF. The full variable domain, in which reference TRBV5-6 and TRBJ2-5 provide the parts outside the CDR3, is DAGVTQSPTHLIKTRGQQVTLRCSPKSGHDTVSWYQQALGQGPQFIFQYYEEEERQRGNFPDRFSGHQFPNYSSELNVNALLLGDSALYLCASSLLAVRQETQYFGPGTRLLVL.

This chain joins TRBV9 and TRBJ1-1, with 8 bases identical to TRBD1. J gave up 5 bases and V 0 bases, and 3 bases lay outside the gene matches. The length of the CDR3 is 14 residues. Germline V gene sequence: CDR1 SGDLS, CDR2 YYNGEE. In nucleotides, the CDR3 is TGTGCCAGCAGCGTAGAGTACAGGGGGACTGAAGCTTTCTTT. Its translation: CASSVEYRGTEAFF.

The chain links TRBV14 to TRBJ2-7; the match to TRBD1 covers 10 bases. The V segment lost 4 bases and the J segment 4 bases; nucleotides outside the gene matches: 7. Germline CDR1 and CDR2: SGHDN and FVKESK. The CDR3 contains 15 residues. DNA of the CDR3: TGTGCCAGCAGCCTCGGACAGGGGGTTGGATACGAGCAGTACTTC. This encodes CASSLGQGVGYEQYF.

This chain connects TRBV6-1 to TRBJ2-4; a possible D gene is TRBD1 (5 bases). The CDR3 has 14 amino acids. With 5 bases removed from V and 3 bases from J, the gap between germline ends came to 11 bases. In germline, CDR1 is MNHNS, CDR2 SASEGT. CDR3 in amino acids: CASSSRVGKNIQYF. DNA for the CDR3: TGTGCCAGCAGTTCCAGGGTGGGCAAAAACATTCAGTACTTC.